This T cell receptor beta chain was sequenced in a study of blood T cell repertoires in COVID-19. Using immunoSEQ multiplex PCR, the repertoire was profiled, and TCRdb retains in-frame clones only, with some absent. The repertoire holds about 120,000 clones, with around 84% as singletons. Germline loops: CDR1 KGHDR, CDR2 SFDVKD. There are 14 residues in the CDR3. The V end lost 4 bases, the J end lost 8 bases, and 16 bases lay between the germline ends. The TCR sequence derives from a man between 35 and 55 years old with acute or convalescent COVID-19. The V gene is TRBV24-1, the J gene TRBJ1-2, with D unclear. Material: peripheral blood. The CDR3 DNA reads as TGTGCCACCAGTGACCTCGACGGTAGCTCGGGCTACACCTTC. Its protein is CATSDLDGSSGYTF.